This T cell receptor beta chain was obtained from a study of long-term antiretroviral therapy in people with HIV. Study context: A decade or so separates the oldest specimens from the later 2015 immediate-ART recommendation.

Germline CDR1 and CDR2: SGDLS and YYNGEE. This CDR3 has 15 amino acids. With V trimmed by 0 bases and J by 2 bases, 3 bases remained unmatched. Sequencing relied on immunoSEQ assay v3.0, run at survey level. The table came from immunoSEQ multiplex PCR; TCRdb's copy has only in-frame clones and leaves some out. The sample includes about 14,000 clones, around 80% of them seen just once. A note on this clone: Its specificity is unknown.

Study outcomes and limitations: Blood dates from the mid-2000s to the late 2010s, possibly under older ART regimens. Diversity measured after ART increased yet remained under transplant donor controls.

Prior to DNA extraction, the samples held 1-10 million cryopreserved PBMC. The chain carries TRBV9 and TRBJ2-3; TRBD2 agrees at 7 bases. The TCR sequence derives from a man aged 35-49 years with HIV. The sample in question was unsorted PBMCs, obtained 1.3 years before starting antiretroviral therapy. Here the CDR3 DNA reads TGTGCCAGCAGCGTAGGGGGACTATCCACAGATACGCAGTATTTT. Amino acids: CASSVGGLSTDTQYF.